Sequencing of this TCR beta chain was carried out in a study of T cell changes during pregnancy in multiple sclerosis. Clones were sequenced by immunoSEQ multiplex PCR, and TCRdb holds only the in-frame ones, with some missing. Counted here are about 68,000 clones, just under 95% occurring once; the ten biggest clones make up over 3.5%. The CDR3 contains 15 residues. CDR1 and CDR2 from the germline V gene are MNHEY and SVGAGI. V shed 2 bases and J 4 bases; nucleotides not matched to a gene: 2. V usage is TRBV6-5 and J usage is TRBJ2-5, with TRBD1 matching 12 bases. The sequencing here drew on peripheral blood, taken after pregnancy. The sequence was obtained from a female donor in good health, enrolled as a control in a pregnancy study. The CDR3 loop reads CASSYGTGGLETQYF. The CDR3, as DNA: TGTGCCAGCAGTTACGGGACAGGGGGCTTAGAGACCCAGTACTTC.